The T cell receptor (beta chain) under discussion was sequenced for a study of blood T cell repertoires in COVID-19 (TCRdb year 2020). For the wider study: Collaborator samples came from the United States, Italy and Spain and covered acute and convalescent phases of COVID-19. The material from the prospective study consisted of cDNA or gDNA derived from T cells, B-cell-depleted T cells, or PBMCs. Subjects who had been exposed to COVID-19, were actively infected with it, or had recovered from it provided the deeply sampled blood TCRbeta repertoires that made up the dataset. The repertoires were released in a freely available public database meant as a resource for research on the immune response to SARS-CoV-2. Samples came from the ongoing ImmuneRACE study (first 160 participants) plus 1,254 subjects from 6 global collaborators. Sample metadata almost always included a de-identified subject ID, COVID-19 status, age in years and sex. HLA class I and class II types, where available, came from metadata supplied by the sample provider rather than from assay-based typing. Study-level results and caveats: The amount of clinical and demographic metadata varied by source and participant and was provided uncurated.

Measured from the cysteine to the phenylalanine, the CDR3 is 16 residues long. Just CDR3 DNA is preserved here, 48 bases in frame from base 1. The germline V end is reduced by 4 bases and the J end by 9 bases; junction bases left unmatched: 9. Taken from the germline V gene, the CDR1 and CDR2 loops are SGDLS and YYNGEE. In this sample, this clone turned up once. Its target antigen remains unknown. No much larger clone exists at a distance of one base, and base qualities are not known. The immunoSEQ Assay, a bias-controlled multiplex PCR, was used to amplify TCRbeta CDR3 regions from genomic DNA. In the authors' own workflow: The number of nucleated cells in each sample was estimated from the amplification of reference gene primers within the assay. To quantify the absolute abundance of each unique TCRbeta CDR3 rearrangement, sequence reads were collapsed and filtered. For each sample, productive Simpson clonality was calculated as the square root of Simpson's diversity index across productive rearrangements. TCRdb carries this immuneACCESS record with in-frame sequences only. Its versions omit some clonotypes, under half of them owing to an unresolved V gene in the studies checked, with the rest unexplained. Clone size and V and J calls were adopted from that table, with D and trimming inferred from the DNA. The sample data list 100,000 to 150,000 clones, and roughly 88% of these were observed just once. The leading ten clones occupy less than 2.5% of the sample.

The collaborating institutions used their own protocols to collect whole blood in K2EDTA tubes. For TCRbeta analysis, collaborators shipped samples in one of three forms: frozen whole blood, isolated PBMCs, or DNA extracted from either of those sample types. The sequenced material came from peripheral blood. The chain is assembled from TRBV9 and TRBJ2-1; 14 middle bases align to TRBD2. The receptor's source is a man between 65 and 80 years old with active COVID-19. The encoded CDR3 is CASSRAGTSGSFEQFF. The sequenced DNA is TGTGCCAGCAGCCGCGCCGGGACTAGCGGGAGTTTTGAGCAGTTCTTC.